This passage covers 25 T cell receptor beta chains from one sample sequenced in a study of cytomegalovirus exposure and HLA in healthy donors (TCRdb year 2017). Library prep was done by the immunoSEQ multiplex PCR assay. A mixture of 60 forward primers for TCR Vbeta segments and 13 reverse primers for TCR Jbeta segments was used in the multiplex PCR. In its TCRdb copy, this immuneACCESS table keeps in-frame sequences only and misses some clones. Where compared with another copy, unresolved V genes explain less than half of these, and the others have no known cause. This sample comprises 200,000 or so clones, roughly 84% of them detected only once. Around 0.25% of the sample comes from the top ten. The sample was PBMCs. Source of these receptors: a boy younger than 18 in good health and CMV-seronegative.

This clone was detected only once. The chain is built from TRBV2 and TRBJ1-6; 7 nucleotides align to TRBD1. J gave up 10 bases and V 6 bases, and 9 bases lay outside the gene matches. Germline CDR1 SNHLY, CDR2 FYNNEI. This CDR3 is built from 14 residues. The CDR3 region is CASSKTGRGSPLHF. The CDR3 nucleotides are TGTGCCAGCAGCAAGACAGGGAGAGGATCACCCCTCCACTTT.

This sequence joins TRBV27 and TRBJ2-7, with D possibly matching TRBD1 (6 bases). Germline CDR1 MNHEY, CDR2 SMNVEV (reference sequence). Deletions cut 5 bases from V and 4 bases from J, with 18 bases between. The CDR3 runs 15 residues. The CDR3, as DNA: TGTGCCAGCAGTGGGCCAGGGACAACTTCTTACGAGCAGTACTTC. It is translated as CASSGPGTTSYEQYF.

The rearrangement links TRBV29-1 to TRBJ2-1; D is undetermined. Germline CDR1 SQVTM, CDR2 ANQGSEA. This CDR3 spans 12 amino acids. V lost 6 bases and J 1 base, leaving 7 bases between the germline ends. CDR3 DNA sequence: TGCAGCGTGGCATCGTCCTACAATGAGCAGTTCTTC. Amino acid sequence: CSVASSYNEQFF.

The chain links TRBV6-6 to TRBJ1-2; 7 bases agree with TRBD1. Unmatched junction bases numbered 16, after V lost 3 bases and J lost 12 bases. Germline V gene lookup returns CDR1 MNHNY and CDR2 SVGAGI (reference sequence). This CDR3 has 15 amino acids. This CDR3 reads CASSYSPDRVQGDTF. In nucleotides, the CDR3 is TGTGCCAGCAGTTATAGCCCTGACAGGGTCCAAGGTGACACCTTC.

This chain connects TRBV10-3 to TRBJ2-5; TRBD2 is a possible D gene (5 bases). CDR1 is ENHRY, CDR2 SYGVKD, per germline. There are 14 residues in the CDR3. Trimming cost V 2 bases and J 7 bases, with 14 bases left between them. DNA for the CDR3: TGTGCCATCAGTGAGCCGAGGGAAGCAGTGACCCAGTACTTC. Protein: CAISEPREAVTQYF.

This clone came up once. The chain recombines TRBV19 with TRBJ1-5; TRBD1 aligns across 7 bases. The CDR3 runs 15 residues. The junction had 5 bases not matched to a gene; V was cut back by 2 bases and J by 4 bases. Germline V lookup: CDR1 LNHDA, CDR2 SQIVND (reference sequence). Here the CDR3 reads CASSIIGTDNQPQHF. CDR3 in DNA: TGTGCCAGTAGTATAATAGGGACAGATAATCAGCCCCAGCATTTT.

This clone was counted a few times. This CDR3 is CSVYRGNNEQFF. The CDR3 DNA reads as TGCAGCGTCTATCGAGGGAACAATGAGCAGTTCTTC. The V gene is TRBV29-1, the J gene TRBJ2-1; D is perhaps TRBD2 (5 bases). The CDR3 is 12 residues long. Trimming took off 6 bases at V and 5 bases at J, with 11 bases between the two ends. CDR1 is SQVTM, CDR2 ANQGSEA, per germline.

The V gene is TRBV5-1, the J gene TRBJ2-7; no definite D call. CDR3 length: 15 residues. Germline V gives CDR1 SGHRS, CDR2 YFSETQ. V was clipped by 0 bases and J by 5 bases, with 15 bases between them. The CDR3 here is CASSLAGAASNEQYF. CDR3 coding DNA: TGCGCCAGCAGCTTGGCCGGAGCAGCCAGCAACGAGCAGTACTTC.

The rearrangement uses TRBV2 and TRBJ2-1; 8 bases map to TRBD2. The CDR3 runs to 17 residues. The V segment lost 4 bases and the J segment 10 bases; nucleotides outside the gene matches: 18. Germline assignment: CDR1 SNHLY and CDR2 FYNNEI. The DNA for the CDR3 is TGTGCCAGCAGTGCCCCCCCCTCTAGCGGGTTCCAACTGGAGCAGTTCTTC. As protein: CASSAPPSSGFQLEQFF.

The J gene is TRBJ2-7, the V gene TRBV18; no reliable D call. The germline gives CDR1 KGHSH, CDR2 LQKENI. Trimming cost V 2 bases and J 4 bases, with 9 bases left between them. This CDR3 contains 13 residues. CDR3 DNA sequence: TGTGCCAGCTCACCAAGCGCCTCTTACGAGCAGTACTTC. Its protein is CASSPSASYEQYF.

The CDR3 here is CASSTRDGNTIYF. The CDR3, as DNA: TGTGCCAGCAGCACCAGGGATGGAAACACCATATATTTT. The genes are TRBV7-2 and TRBJ1-3; weak D call: TRBD1 (5 bases). This CDR3 is built from 13 residues. CDR1 and CDR2 (germline): SGHTA, FQGNSA. Trimming cost V 5 bases and J 3 bases, with 8 bases left between them.

The rearrangement joins TRBV10-3 to TRBJ2-1, with D possibly being TRBD2 (5 bases). The CDR3 covers 14 residues. V lost 7 bases, J lost 2 bases, and 12 bases lay in between. Germline V gives CDR1 ENHRY, CDR2 SYGVKD. CDR3 nucleotides: TGTGCCATCACGGGCGGGCCGGCCTACAATGAGCAGTTCTTC. As protein: CAITGGPAYNEQFF.

This chain uses TRBV27 with TRBJ1-5; TRBD1 matches at 9 bases. V lost 6 bases to trimming and J lost 7 bases; unmatched junction nucleotides: 10. CDR3 length: 15 residues. Germline loops: CDR1 MNHEY, CDR2 SMNVEV (reference sequence). The CDR3 loop reads CASRATGGTGQPQHF. The CDR3 DNA reads as TGTGCCAGCAGAGCAACGGGGGGGACAGGGCAGCCCCAGCATTTT.

The chain joins TRBV6-1 to TRBJ2-3, with D perhaps TRBD2 (6 bases). Trimming removed 1 base at V and 5 bases at J, with 10 bases between. The CDR3 runs to 14 residues. Looked up from germline, CDR1 is MNHNS and CDR2 is SASEGT. CDR3 DNA: TGTGCCAGCAGTGAAGTTGCGGGGATAGATACGCAGTATTTT. This encodes CASSEVAGIDTQYF.

The V gene is TRBV9, the J gene TRBJ1-2; a possible D gene is TRBD1 (6 bases). With 0 bases removed from V and 2 bases from J, the gap between germline ends came to 14 bases. This CDR3 is built from 16 residues. In germline, CDR1 is SGDLS, CDR2 YYNGEE. The CDR3 DNA follows: TGTGCCAGCAGCGTAGATCCAACAGGGTGGAACTATGGCTACACCTTC. It is translated as CASSVDPTGWNYGYTF. The complete variable domain, with remaining parts taken from reference TRBV9 and TRBJ1-2, reads DSGVTQTPKHLITATGQRVTLRCSPRSGDLSVYWYQQSLDQGLQFLIQYYNGEERAKGNILERFSAQQFPDLHSELNLSSLELGDSALYFCASSVDPTGWNYGYTFGSGTRLTVV.

The chain employs TRBV30 and TRBJ2-1, with TRBD2 matching 11 bases. The CDR3 is 15 residues long. Losses at the gene ends were 0 bases for V and 6 bases for J; bases not matched to a gene: 4. Germline CDR1 reads GTSNPN; CDR2 reads SVGIG (reference sequence). Written as DNA, the CDR3 is TGTGCCTGGAGTGTTAATCTAGCGGGGGGCAATGAGCAGTTCTTC. This gives the protein CAWSVNLAGGNEQFF. The whole variable domain, filled in from reference TRBV30 and TRBJ2-1, reads SQTIHQWPATLVQPVGSPLSLECTVEGTSNPNLYWYRQAAGRGLQLLFYSVGIGQISSEVPQNLSASRPQDRQFILSSKKLLLSDSGFYLCAWSVNLAGGNEQFFGPGTRLTVL.

The V and J genes are TRBV5-4 and TRBJ1-1; D perhaps matches TRBD1 (5 bases). The CDR3 extends over 13 amino acids. Germline CDR1 is SGHNT and CDR2 is YYREEE (reference sequence). Trimming cost V 4 bases and J 3 bases, with 10 bases left between them. CDR3 amino acids: CASSLPGDTEAFF. In DNA, the CDR3 is TGTGCCAGCAGCCTTCCGGGGGACACTGAAGCTTTCTTT.

This clone was seen once. The chain is built from TRBV5-4 and TRBJ2-7; 12 nucleotides match TRBD1. Germline CDR1 and CDR2: SGHNT and YYREEE (reference sequence). There are 14 residues in the CDR3. The ends lost 2 bases at V and 6 bases at J; junction bases unmatched: 3. The CDR3 bases are TGTGCCAGCAGCTTTGGGACAGGGGGCGCCGAGCAGTACTTC. Translation gives CASSFGTGGAEQYF.

This clone showed up just once. The V gene is TRBV30, the J gene TRBJ2-5, with 12 nucleotides matching TRBD2. Germline CDR1 is GTSNPN and CDR2 is SVGIG (reference sequence). V lost 6 bases to trimming and J lost 2 bases; unmatched junction nucleotides: 4. This CDR3 is 14 amino acids long. The CDR3 bases are TGTGCCTGTCCAACTAGCGGGGGGCAAGAGACCCAGTACTTC. As protein: CACPTSGGQETQYF.

The chain carries TRBV7-9 and TRBJ2-6; D might be TRBD1 (6 bases). This CDR3 spans 16 amino acids. Deletions cut 5 bases from V and 1 base from J, with 12 bases between. The V gene's germline CDR1 is SEHNR and CDR2 FQNEAQ (reference sequence). The CDR3 loop is CASSGIRGSGANVLTF. The CDR3 DNA is TGTGCCAGCAGCGGAATCAGGGGATCTGGGGCCAACGTCCTGACTTTC.

The V gene is TRBV30, the J gene TRBJ2-2; D is undetermined. Trimming shortened V by 4 bases and J by 5 bases, and 17 bases separated the two germline ends. In germline, CDR1 is GTSNPN, CDR2 SVGIG (reference sequence). The CDR3 contains 15 residues. CDR3 protein: CAWKEPGRATGELFF. CDR3 coding DNA: TGTGCCTGGAAGGAACCTGGTAGAGCGACCGGGGAGCTGTTTTTT.

V is TRBV6-5 and J is TRBJ2-7, with 10 bases lining up with TRBD2. Per the germline V gene, CDR1 is MNHEY and CDR2 is SVGAGI. This CDR3 spans 14 amino acids. Trimming took 6 bases from V and 0 from J; bases not matched to a gene: 2. The CDR3 region has the DNA TGTGCCAGCAGATCTAGCGGGAGCTCCTACGAGCAGTACTTC. It specifies CASRSSGSSYEQYF.

The V and J genes are TRBV12-5 and TRBJ1-1, with D possibly matching TRBD1 (6 bases). The V end lost 6 bases, the J end lost 7 bases, and 12 bases lay between the germline ends. CDR3 size: 12 residues. Germline V gives CDR1 LGHNT, CDR2 FRNRAP. CDR3 in amino acids: CASGPGHIEAFF. The CDR3 nucleotides read TGTGCTAGTGGCCCGGGACACATTGAAGCTTTCTTT.

This chain uses TRBV29-1 with TRBJ2-1; possibly TRBD1 for D (5 bases). Germline V gene sequence: CDR1 SQVTM, CDR2 ANQGSEA. CDR3 length: 14 amino acids. Trimming removed 6 bases from V and 0 bases from J, with 12 bases in between. CDR3 sequence reads: CSVPQGSSYNEQFF. The CDR3 bases are TGCAGCGTGCCCCAGGGAAGCTCCTACAATGAGCAGTTCTTC.

J is TRBJ2-7 and V is TRBV11-2; D remains unclear. V lost 1 base, J lost 2 bases, and 9 bases lay in between. The CDR3 covers 14 residues. Germline CDR1 SGHAT, CDR2 FQNNGV. The CDR3 DNA reads TGTGCCAGCAGCTTAGGGGTGGGCACCTACGAGCAGTACTTC. This gives the protein CASSLGVGTYEQYF.